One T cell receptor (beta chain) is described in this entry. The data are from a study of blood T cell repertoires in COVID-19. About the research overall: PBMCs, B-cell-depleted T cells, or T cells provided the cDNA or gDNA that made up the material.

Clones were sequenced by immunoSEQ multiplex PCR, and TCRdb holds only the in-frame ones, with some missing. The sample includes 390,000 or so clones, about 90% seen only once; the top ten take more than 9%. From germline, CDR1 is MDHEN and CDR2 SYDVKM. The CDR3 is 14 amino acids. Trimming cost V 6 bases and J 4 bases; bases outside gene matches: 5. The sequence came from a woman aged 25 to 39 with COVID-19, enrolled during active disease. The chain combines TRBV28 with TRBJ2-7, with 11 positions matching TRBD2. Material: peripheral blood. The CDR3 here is CASRNSGGGYEQYF. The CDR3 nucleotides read TGTGCCAGCAGGAATAGCGGGGGGGGTTACGAGCAGTACTTC.